The 17 T cell receptor beta chains given below trace back to one sample, sequenced in a study of CD8 T cells in Susac syndrome. An amount of RNA that ranged from roughly 0.5 to 1 ug was reverse transcribed with random hexamers. Each CDR3 protein is one row after TCRdb ran MiXCR on the immunoSEQ multiplex PCR reads. The sample contains around 80,000 distinct CDR3 sequences, 93% of which appear only once. Material: CD8+ T cells from PBMCs. The receptors derive from a human donor with Susac syndrome.

CDR3 sequence: CASSYTPPGEQYF. The CDR3 region has the DNA TGTGCCAGCAGTTACACACCTCCCGGCGAGCAGTACTTC. V is TRBV6-2 or TRBV6-3 and J is TRBJ2-7; D not certain. This CDR3 region has 13 residues. Germline CDR1 and CDR2: MNHEY and SVGEGT. With 2 bases removed from V and 6 bases from J, the gap between germline ends came to 11 bases.

The rearrangement links TRBV5-1 to TRBJ2-7; 9 bases align to TRBD1. The V and J ends lost 7 bases and 2 bases, in that order; junction bases with no gene match: 4. Germline V gives CDR1 SGHRS, CDR2 YFSETQ. This CDR3 is 13 amino acids long. CDR3 nucleotide sequence: TGCGCCAGCCGGGACAGGGAAACCTACGAGCAGTACTTC. As protein: CASRDRETYEQYF.

This clonotype was detected only once. This chain links TRBV9 with TRBJ2-1; 7 nucleotides align to TRBD1. The CDR3 spans 13 residues. Germline-derived CDR1 and CDR2 are SGDLS and YYNGEE. J lost 8 bases, V lost 2 bases, and 4 bases had no gene match. The CDR3 protein is CASSVRDSYEQFF. CDR3 sequence (DNA): TGTGCCAGCAGCGTCCGGGACAGCTATGAGCAGTTCTTC.

The chain is built from TRBV30 and TRBJ2-7; D is undetermined. V lost 3 bases and J lost 1, with 7 bases in between. The germline V gene has CDR1 GTSNPN and CDR2 SVGIG (reference sequence). This CDR3 has 12 amino acids. The CDR3 here is CAWRGSSYEQYF. CDR3 sequence (DNA): TGTGCCTGGAGGGGCAGTTCCTACGAGCAGTACTTC. The full variable domain, with the rest looked up from reference TRBV30 and TRBJ2-7, is SQTIHQWPATLVQPVGSPLSLECTVEGTSNPNLYWYRQAAGRGLQLLFYSVGIGQISSEVPQNLSASRPQDRQFILSSKKLLLSDSGFYLCAWRGSSYEQYFGPGTRLTVT.

The chain employs TRBV20-1 and TRBJ2-3, with 9 bases fitting TRBD2. The CDR3 extends over 18 amino acids. After removal of 5 bases from V and 3 bases from J, the junction contained 18 bases not matched to a gene. CDR1 is DFQATT, CDR2 SNEGSKA, per germline (reference sequence). This CDR3 is CSAVDGGPRSGRTDTQYF. The DNA of the CDR3 is TGCAGTGCTGTAGACGGGGGCCCACGTAGCGGGAGAACAGATACGCAGTATTTT.

The V call is TRBV13, the J call TRBJ2-3, with TRBD2 matching over 12 bases. CDR3 length equals 19 residues. CDR1 is PRHDT, CDR2 FYEKMQ, per germline (reference sequence). With V trimmed by 5 bases and J by 4 bases, 16 bases remained unmatched. The CDR3 DNA is TGTGCCAGCAGCCCACCCTTTTCTAGCGGGAGGGCCTCATCAGATACGCAGTATTTT. As protein: CASSPPFSSGRASSDTQYF.

This clonotype occurred once. The V call is TRBV29-1, the J call TRBJ2-2; D uncertain. Germline CDR1 is SQVTM and CDR2 is ANQGSEA. This CDR3 comprises 14 residues. The V end was cut by 2 bases, the J end by 2 bases, with 9 bases between. CDR3 protein: CSVESSSNTGELFF. CDR3 sequence (DNA): TGCAGCGTTGAAAGCAGTTCAAACACCGGGGAGCTGTTTTTT.

The rearrangement uses TRBV13 and TRBJ1-6; perhaps TRBD1 as D (5 bases). Germline V CDR1 and CDR2: PRHDT, FYEKMQ (reference sequence). The length of the CDR3 is 14 residues. Trimming took 0 bases from V and 9 from J, leaving 9 bases between them. This CDR3 reads CASSLGQGSSPLHF. As DNA, the CDR3 is TGTGCCAGCAGCTTAGGGCAGGGCAGTTCACCCCTCCACTTT.

The chain recombines TRBV20-1 with TRBJ2-1; 12 bases match TRBD2. This CDR3 contains 17 residues. V shed 4 bases, J shed 5 bases, and the junction held 12 bases outside the gene matches. The germline CDR1 and CDR2 sequences are DFQATT and SNEGSKA (reference sequence). This chain's CDR3 is CSATFVASGRVNNEQFF. Here the CDR3 DNA reads TGCAGTGCTACATTTGTGGCTAGCGGGAGGGTGAACAATGAGCAGTTCTTC.

This sequence joins TRBV20-1 and TRBJ2-1; TRBD2 might be the D (5 bases). The V end lost 2 bases, the J end lost 3 bases, and 11 bases lay between the germline ends. The length of the CDR3 is 14 residues. Germline CDR1 and CDR2: DFQATT and SNEGSKA (reference sequence). The CDR3 sequence: CSARRADVYNEQFF. Here the CDR3 DNA reads TGCAGTGCTAGAAGAGCGGATGTCTACAATGAGCAGTTCTTC.

This clonotype has just one count. This chain uses TRBV20-1 with TRBJ1-1, with TRBD1 identical over 11 bases. Germline-derived CDR1 and CDR2 are DFQATT and SNEGSKA (reference sequence). V trimming: 3 bases; J trimming: 11 bases; junction bases outside the gene matches: 2. This CDR3 is built from 11 residues. CDR3 residues: CSASRDRGAFF. In DNA, the CDR3 is TGCAGTGCTAGCAGGGACAGGGGGGCTTTCTTT.

V and J are TRBV6-5 and TRBJ2-7; 8 positions agree with TRBD2. V was pared by 2 bases and J by 0 bases, with 9 bases of the junction left unmatched. Germline V lookup: CDR1 MNHEY, CDR2 SVGAGI. This CDR3 is built from 17 residues. The CDR3 region has the DNA TGTGCCAGCAGTTACGGGCGGGGAGGGACTAGCTCCTACGAGCAGTACTTC. This gives the protein CASSYGRGGTSSYEQYF.

J is TRBJ1-2 and V is TRBV11-2; possibly TRBD1 for D (6 bases). Germline-derived CDR1 and CDR2 are SGHAT and FQNNGV. The CDR3 sequence is 14 residues long. The V gene lost 2 bases and the J gene lost 8 bases, with 15 bases spanning the gap. CDR3 region: CASSLPGQGQGYTF. In DNA form, the CDR3 reads TGTGCCAGCAGCTTACCGGGGCAGGGGCAAGGCTACACCTTC.

The J gene is TRBJ1-1, the V gene TRBV14, with no clear D. Between the trimmed V and J ends, which lost 8 bases and 5 bases, there was a span of 18 bases. In germline, CDR1 is SGHDN, CDR2 FVKESK. The CDR3 spans 14 residues. The DNA for the CDR3 is TGTGCCAGCTTCCAAGAAGGGCTGGGGACTGAAGCTTTCTTT. Amino acid sequence: CASFQEGLGTEAFF. Full variable domain (remainder filled in from reference TRBV14 and TRBJ1-1): EAGVTQFPSHSVIEKGQTVTLRCDPISGHDNLYWYRRVMGKEIKFLLHFVKESKQDESGMPNNRFLAERTGGTYSTLKVQPAELEDSGVYFCASFQEGLGTEAFFGQGTRLTVV.

Notes on this clonotype: The junction does not match germline at one end; this may be a read error. The rearrangement uses TRBV5-1 and TRBJ1-6; D may be TRBD1 (6 bases). Germline assignment: CDR1 SGHRS and CDR2 YFSETQ. The CDR3 consists of 14 residues. As DNA, the CDR3 is TGCGTCAGCACCCACGGGGGGCGGCCTTCACCCCTCCACTTT. Encoded protein: CVSTHGGRPSPLHF. Supplemented by reference TRBV5-1 and TRBJ1-6, the full variable domain reads KAGVTQTPRYLIKTRGQQVTLSCSPISGHRSVSWYQQTPGQGLQFLFEYFSETQRNKGNFPGRFSGRQFSNSRSEMNVSTLELGDSALYLCVSTHGGRPSPLHFGNGTRLTVT.

The rearrangement uses TRBV27 and TRBJ1-6, with TRBD1 matching 7 bases. The V segment lost 3 bases and the J segment 8 bases; nucleotides outside the gene matches: 4. This CDR3 comprises 14 residues. Per the germline V gene, CDR1 is MNHEY and CDR2 is SMNVEV (reference sequence). The DNA for the CDR3 is TGTGCCAGCAGTTTTGGGACAGCGTATTCACCCCTCCACTTT. This codes for CASSFGTAYSPLHF.

The rearrangement links TRBV15 to TRBJ2-5; D unresolved. The CDR3 has 15 residues. V was trimmed by 1 base and J by 5 bases, leaving 14 bases between them. CDR1 and CDR2 from the germline V gene are LNHNV and YYDKDF (reference sequence). CDR3 nucleotide sequence: TGTGCCACCAGCAGAGCAAACCCGACGCGGGAGACCCAGTACTTC. Amino acid sequence: CATSRANPTRETQYF.